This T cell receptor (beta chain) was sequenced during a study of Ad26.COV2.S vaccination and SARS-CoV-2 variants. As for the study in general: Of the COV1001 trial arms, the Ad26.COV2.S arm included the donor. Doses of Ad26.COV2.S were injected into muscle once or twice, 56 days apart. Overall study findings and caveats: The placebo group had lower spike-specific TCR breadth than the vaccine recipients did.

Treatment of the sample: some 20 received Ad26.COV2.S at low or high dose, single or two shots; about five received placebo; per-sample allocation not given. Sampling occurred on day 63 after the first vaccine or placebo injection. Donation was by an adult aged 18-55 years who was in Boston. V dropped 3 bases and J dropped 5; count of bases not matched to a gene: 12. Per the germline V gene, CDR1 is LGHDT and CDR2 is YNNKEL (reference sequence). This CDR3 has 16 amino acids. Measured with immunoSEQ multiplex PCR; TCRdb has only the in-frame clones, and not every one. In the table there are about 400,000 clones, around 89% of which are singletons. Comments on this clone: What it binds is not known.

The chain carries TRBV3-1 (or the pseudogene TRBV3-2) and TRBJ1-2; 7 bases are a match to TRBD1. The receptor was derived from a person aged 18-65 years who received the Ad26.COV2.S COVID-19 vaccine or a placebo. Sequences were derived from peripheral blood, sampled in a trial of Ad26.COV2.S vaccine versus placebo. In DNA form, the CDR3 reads TGTGCCAGCAGCCAGCACGACAGGGACGCTAGATATGGCTACACCTTC. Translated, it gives CASSQHDRDARYGYTF.